The TCR beta chain described here comes from a study of T cell responses to AZD1222 COVID-19 vaccine. Study outcomes and limitations: Regions left unmutated in variants are reportedly the target of nearly half of spike-specific TCRs. Vaccine-associated CD4 TCRs ranged over spike, dominating at 160-218 and 743-854.

Germline V CDR1 and CDR2: LNHDA, SQIVND (reference sequence). CDR3 length: 12 amino acids. Between the trimmed V and J ends, which lost 7 bases and 6 bases, there was a span of 10 bases. About this clone itself: Its target is not known.

The table came from immunoSEQ multiplex PCR; TCRdb's copy has only in-frame clones and leaves some out. The sample includes 90,000 to 100,000 clones, approximately 81% seen only once; the top ten take roughly 5%. Sequences were derived from peripheral blood, sampled 28 days after the second AZD1222 dose. The chain couples TRBV19 to TRBJ1-3; D remains unclear. This TCR was recovered from an adult who received the AZD1222 COVID-19 vaccine. The CDR3 DNA is TGTGCCAGTATGTCCCGAGTAAACACCATATATTTT. Translated: CASMSRVNTIYF. Full variable domain (rest looked up from reference TRBV19 and TRBJ1-3): DGGITQSPKYLFRKEGQNVTLSCEQNLNHDAMYWYRQDPGQGLRLIYYSQIVNDFQKGDIAEGYSVSREKKESFPLTVTSAQKNPTAFYLCASMSRVNTIYFGEGSWLTVV.